The clone carrying this T cell receptor (beta chain) has a handful of counts. The sample originates from a study of blood T cells in healthy people across ages. Primed by a sample-barcoded 5' primer and a J-beta primer mix, a second PCR proceeded for about 6 to 12 cycles. One entry per CDR3 protein, called by TCRdb with MiXCR from the 5' RACE reads. Of approximately 1,000,000 distinct CDR3 sequences listed, approximately 38% were seen once; the top ten hold under 15%. CDR3 length equals 15 residues. V lost 2 bases, J lost 10 bases, and 19 bases lay in between. CDR1 is MNHEY, CDR2 SVGEGT, per germline.

Sample: blood. This chain links TRBV6-2 or TRBV6-3 with TRBJ2-3, with D perhaps TRBD2 (5 bases). The TCR sequence derives from a man between 18 and 29 years old in good health. The CDR3 region is CASSYGTRVSGAQYF. DNA of the CDR3: TGTGCCAGCAGTTACGGTACGCGGGTCAGCGGAGCGCAGTATTTT.